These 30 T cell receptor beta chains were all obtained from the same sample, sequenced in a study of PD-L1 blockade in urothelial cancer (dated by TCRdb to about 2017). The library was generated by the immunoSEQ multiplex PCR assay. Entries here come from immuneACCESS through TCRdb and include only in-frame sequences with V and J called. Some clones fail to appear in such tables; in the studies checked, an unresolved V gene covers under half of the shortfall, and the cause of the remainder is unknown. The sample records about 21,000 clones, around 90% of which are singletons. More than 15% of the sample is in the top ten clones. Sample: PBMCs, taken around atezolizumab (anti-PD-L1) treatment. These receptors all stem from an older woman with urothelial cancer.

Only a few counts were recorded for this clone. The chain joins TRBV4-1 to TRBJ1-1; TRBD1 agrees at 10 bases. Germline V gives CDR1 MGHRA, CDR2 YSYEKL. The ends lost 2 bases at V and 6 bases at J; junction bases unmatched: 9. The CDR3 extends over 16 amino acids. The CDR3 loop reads CASSQTPGTGEPEAFF. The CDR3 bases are TGCGCCAGCAGCCAAACCCCAGGGACAGGGGAGCCTGAAGCTTTCTTT.

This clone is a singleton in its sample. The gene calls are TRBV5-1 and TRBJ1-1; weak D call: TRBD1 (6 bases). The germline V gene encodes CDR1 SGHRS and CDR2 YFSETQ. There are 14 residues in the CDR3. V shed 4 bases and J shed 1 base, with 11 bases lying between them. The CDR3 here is CASSQGSGNTEAFF. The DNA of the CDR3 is TGCGCCAGCAGCCAGGGGAGCGGGAACACTGAAGCTTTCTTT.

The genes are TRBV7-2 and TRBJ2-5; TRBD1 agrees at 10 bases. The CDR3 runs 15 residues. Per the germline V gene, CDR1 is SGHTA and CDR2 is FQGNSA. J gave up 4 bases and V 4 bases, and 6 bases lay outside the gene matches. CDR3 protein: CASSSGQGWGETQYF. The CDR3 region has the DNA TGTGCCAGCAGCTCGGGACAGGGGTGGGGAGAGACCCAGTACTTC.

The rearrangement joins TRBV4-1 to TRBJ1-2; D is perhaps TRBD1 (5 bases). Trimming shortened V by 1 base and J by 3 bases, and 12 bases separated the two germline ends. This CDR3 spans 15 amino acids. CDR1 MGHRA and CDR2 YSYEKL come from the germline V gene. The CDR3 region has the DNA TGCGCCAGCAGCCAAGTATCCAGGGCGGACTATGGCTACACCTTC. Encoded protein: CASSQVSRADYGYTF.

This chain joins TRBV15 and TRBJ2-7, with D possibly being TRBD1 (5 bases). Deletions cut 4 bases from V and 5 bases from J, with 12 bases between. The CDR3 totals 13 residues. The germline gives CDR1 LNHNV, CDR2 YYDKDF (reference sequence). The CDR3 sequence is CATSTVGVDEQYF. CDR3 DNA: TGTGCCACCAGCACGGTAGGGGTCGACGAGCAGTACTTC.

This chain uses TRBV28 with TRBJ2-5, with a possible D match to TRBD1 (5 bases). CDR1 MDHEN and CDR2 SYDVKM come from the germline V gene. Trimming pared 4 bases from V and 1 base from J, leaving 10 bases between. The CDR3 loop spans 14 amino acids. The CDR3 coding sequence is TGTGCCAGCAGTTCCCTCGACAGCCAAGAGACCCAGTACTTC. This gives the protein CASSSLDSQETQYF.

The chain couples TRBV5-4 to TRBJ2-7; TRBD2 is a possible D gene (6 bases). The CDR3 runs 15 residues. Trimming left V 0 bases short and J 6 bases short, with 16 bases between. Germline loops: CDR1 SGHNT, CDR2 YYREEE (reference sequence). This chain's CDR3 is CASSLDGGEASEQYF. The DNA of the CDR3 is TGTGCCAGCAGCTTGGATGGAGGGGAAGCCTCCGAGCAGTACTTC.

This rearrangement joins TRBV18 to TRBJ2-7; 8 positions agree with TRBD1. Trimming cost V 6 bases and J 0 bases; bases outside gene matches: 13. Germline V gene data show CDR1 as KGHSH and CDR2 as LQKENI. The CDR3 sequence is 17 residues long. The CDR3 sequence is CASSRGLGDRSSYEQYF. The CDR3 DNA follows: TGTGCCAGCTCCAGGGGGCTCGGAGACAGGAGCTCCTACGAGCAGTACTTC.

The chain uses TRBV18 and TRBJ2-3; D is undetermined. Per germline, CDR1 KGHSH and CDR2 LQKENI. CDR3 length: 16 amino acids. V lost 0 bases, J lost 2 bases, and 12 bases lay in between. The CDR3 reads CASSPPGSPVTDTQYF. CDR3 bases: TGTGCCAGCTCACCACCGGGCTCCCCCGTCACAGATACGCAGTATTTT. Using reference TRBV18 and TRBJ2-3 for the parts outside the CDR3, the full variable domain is NAGVMQNPRHLVRRRGQEARLRCSPMKGHSHVYWYRQLPEEGLKFMVYLQKENIIDESGMPKERFSAEFPKEGPSILRIQQVVRGDSAAYFCASSPPGSPVTDTQYFGPGTRLTVL.

The CDR3 DNA reads TGTGCCAGCAGTGAGAGAAAACTGTTTTTT. It encodes CASSERKLFF. This chain connects TRBV2 to TRBJ1-4, with D hard to call. CDR1 SNHLY and CDR2 FYNNEI come from the germline V gene. V lost 3 bases and J lost 10, with 3 bases in between. The length of the CDR3 is 10 residues.

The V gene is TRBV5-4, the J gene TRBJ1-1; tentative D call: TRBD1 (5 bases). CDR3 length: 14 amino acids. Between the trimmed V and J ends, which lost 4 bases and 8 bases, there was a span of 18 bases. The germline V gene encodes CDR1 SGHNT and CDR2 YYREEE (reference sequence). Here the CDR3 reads CASSLGGESLEAFF. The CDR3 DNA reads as TGTGCCAGCAGCCTTGGGGGGGAGTCTCTCGAAGCTTTCTTT.

The CDR3 sequence is CASRRQGRSYEQYF. CDR3 DNA sequence: TGTGCCAGCAGGCGACAGGGTAGGTCCTACGAGCAGTACTTC. This sequence joins TRBV28 and TRBJ2-7; 7 positions match TRBD1. Per the germline V gene, CDR1 is MDHEN and CDR2 is SYDVKM. V shed 6 bases and J 1 base; nucleotides not matched to a gene: 6. This CDR3 spans 14 amino acids.

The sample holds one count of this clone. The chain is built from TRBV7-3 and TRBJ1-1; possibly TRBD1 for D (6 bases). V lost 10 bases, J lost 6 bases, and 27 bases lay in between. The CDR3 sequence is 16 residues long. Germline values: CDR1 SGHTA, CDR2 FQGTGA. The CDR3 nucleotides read TGTGCCACCCCCCCTCAGGGGATTAATTTGAGCCCTGAAGCTTTCTTT. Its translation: CATPPQGINLSPEAFF. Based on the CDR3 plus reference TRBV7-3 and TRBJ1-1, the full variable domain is GAGVSQTPSNKVTEKGKYVELRCDPISGHTALYWYRQSLGQGPEFLIYFQGTGAADDSGLPNDRFFAVRPEGSVSTLKIQRTERGDSAVYLCATPPQGINLSPEAFFGQGTRLTVV.

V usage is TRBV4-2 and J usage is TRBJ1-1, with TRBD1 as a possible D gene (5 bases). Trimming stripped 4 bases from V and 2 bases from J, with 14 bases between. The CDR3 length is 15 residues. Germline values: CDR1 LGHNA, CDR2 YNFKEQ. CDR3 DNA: TGTGCCAGCAGCCTTAACAAAGGGGCTAACACTGAAGCTTTCTTT. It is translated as CASSLNKGANTEAFF.

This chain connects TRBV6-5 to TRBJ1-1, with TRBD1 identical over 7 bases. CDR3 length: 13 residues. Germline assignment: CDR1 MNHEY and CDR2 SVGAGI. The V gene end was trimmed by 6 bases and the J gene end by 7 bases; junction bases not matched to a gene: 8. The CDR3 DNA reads TGTGCCAGCAGGGCCAGGGGGGTGGGTGAAGCTTTCTTT. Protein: CASRARGVGEAFF.

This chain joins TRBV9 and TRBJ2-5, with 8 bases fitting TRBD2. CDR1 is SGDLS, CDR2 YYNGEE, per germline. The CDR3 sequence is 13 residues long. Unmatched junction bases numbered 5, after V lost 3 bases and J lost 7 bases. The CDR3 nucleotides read TGTGCCAGCAGCGAGGGACTAGTTGGGACCCAGTACTTC. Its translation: CASSEGLVGTQYF.

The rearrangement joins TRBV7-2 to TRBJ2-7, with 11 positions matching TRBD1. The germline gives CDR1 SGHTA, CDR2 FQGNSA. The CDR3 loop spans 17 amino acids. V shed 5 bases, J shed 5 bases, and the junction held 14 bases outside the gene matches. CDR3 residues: CASSLRQRDRGDHEQYF. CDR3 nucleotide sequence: TGTGCCAGCAGCCTCCGACAACGGGACAGGGGGGACCACGAGCAGTACTTC.

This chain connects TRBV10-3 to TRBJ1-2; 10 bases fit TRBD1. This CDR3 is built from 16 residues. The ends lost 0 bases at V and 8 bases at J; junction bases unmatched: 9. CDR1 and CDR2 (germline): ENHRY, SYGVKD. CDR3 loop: CAISESKTGGAWGYTF. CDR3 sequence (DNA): TGTGCCATCAGTGAGTCAAAGACAGGGGGCGCGTGGGGCTACACCTTC.

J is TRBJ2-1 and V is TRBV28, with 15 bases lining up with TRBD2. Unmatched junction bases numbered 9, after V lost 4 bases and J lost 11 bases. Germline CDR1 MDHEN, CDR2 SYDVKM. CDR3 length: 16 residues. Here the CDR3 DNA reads TGTGCCAGCAGTTGGGGACTAGCGGGAGGAGCGGAGAAGCAGTTCTTC. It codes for CASSWGLAGGAEKQFF. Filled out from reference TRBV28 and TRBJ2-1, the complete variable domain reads DVKVTQSSRYLVKRTGEKVFLECVQDMDHENMFWYRQDPGLGLRLIYFSYDVKMKEKGDIPEGYSVSREKKERFSLILESASTNQTSMYLCASSWGLAGGAEKQFFGPGTRLTVL.

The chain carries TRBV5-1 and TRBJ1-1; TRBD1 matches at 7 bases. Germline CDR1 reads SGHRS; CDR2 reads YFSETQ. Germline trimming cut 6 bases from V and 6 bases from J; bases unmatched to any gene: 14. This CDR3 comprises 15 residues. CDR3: CASKRETGQGSEAFF. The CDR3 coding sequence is TGCGCCAGCAAAAGGGAGACAGGGCAGGGCTCTGAAGCTTTCTTT.

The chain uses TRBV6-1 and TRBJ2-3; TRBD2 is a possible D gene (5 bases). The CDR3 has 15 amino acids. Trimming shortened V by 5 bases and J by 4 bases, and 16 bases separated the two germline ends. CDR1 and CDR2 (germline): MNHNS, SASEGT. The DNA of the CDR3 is TGTGCCAGCAGTCCTAAAAACCGGGAATCAGATACGCAGTATTTT. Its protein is CASSPKNRESDTQYF.

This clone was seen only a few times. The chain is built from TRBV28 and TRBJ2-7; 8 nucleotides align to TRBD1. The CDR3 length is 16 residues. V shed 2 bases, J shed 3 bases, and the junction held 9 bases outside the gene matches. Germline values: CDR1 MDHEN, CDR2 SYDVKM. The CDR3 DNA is TGTGCCAGCAGTTTAACCCCGGCAGGGGGCTTCTACGAGCAGTACTTC. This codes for CASSLTPAGGFYEQYF.

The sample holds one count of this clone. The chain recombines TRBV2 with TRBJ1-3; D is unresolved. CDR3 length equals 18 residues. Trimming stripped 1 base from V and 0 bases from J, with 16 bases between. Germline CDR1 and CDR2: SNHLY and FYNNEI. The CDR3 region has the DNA TGTGCCAGCAGTGAAGGACAAATAGTAGAGTCCTCTGGAAACACCATATATTTT. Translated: CASSEGQIVESSGNTIYF. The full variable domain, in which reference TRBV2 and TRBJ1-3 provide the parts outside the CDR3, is EPEVTQTPSHQVTQMGQEVILRCVPISNHLYFYWYRQILGQKVEFLVSFYNNEISEKSEIFDDQFSVERPDGSNFTLKIRSTKLEDSAMYFCASSEGQIVESSGNTIYFGEGSWLTVV.

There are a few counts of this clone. CDR3 region: CASSSRRAPTYEQYF. DNA for the CDR3: TGTGCCAGCAGCTCCCGCCGAGCTCCCACCTACGAGCAGTACTTC. The chain links TRBV7-8 to TRBJ2-7, with no clear D. The length of the CDR3 is 15 residues. The germline V and J ends were trimmed by 4 bases and 2 bases, with 15 bases remaining between them. The germline gives CDR1 SGHVS, CDR2 FQNEAQ.

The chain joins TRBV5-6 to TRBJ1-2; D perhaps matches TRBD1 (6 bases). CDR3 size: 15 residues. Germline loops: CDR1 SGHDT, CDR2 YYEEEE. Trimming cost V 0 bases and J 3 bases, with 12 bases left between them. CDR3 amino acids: CASSLVGTTYYGYTF. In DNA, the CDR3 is TGTGCCAGCAGCTTGGTTGGGACAACGTACTATGGCTACACCTTC.

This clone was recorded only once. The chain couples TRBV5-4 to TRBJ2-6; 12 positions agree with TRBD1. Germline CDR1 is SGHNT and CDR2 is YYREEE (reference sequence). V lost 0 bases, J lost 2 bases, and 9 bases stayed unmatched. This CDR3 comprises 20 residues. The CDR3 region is CASSLAVFGTGGAGANVLTF. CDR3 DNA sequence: TGTGCCAGCAGCTTGGCCGTTTTCGGGACAGGGGGCGCTGGGGCCAACGTCCTGACTTTC. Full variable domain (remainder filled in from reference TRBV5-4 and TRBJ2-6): ETGVTQSPTHLIKTRGQQVTLRCSSQSGHNTVSWYQQALGQGPQFIFQYYREEENGRGNFPPRFSGLQFPNYSSELNVNALELDDSALYLCASSLAVFGTGGAGANVLTFGAGSRLTVL.

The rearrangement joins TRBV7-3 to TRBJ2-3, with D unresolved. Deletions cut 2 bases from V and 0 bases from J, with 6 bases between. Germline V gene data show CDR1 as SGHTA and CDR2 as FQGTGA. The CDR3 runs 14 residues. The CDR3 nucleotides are TGTGCCAGCAGCTTAGCGACTAGCACAGATACGCAGTATTTT. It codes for CASSLATSTDTQYF.

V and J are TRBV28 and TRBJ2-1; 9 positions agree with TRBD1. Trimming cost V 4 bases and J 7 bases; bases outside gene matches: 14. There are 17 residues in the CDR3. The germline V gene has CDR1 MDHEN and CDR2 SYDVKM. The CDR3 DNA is TGTGCCAGCAGTTCCGGACAGGGGAGAAGAGAAGGGAATGAGCAGTTCTTC. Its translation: CASSSGQGRREGNEQFF. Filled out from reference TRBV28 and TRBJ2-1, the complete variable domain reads DVKVTQSSRYLVKRTGEKVFLECVQDMDHENMFWYRQDPGLGLRLIYFSYDVKMKEKGDIPEGYSVSREKKERFSLILESASTNQTSMYLCASSSGQGRREGNEQFFGPGTRLTVL.

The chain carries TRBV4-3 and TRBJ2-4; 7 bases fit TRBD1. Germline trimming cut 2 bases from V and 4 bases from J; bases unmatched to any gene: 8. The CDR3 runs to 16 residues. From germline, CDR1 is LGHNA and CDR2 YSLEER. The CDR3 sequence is CASSQYIGTEKNIQYF. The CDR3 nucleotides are TGCGCCAGCAGCCAATATATTGGGACAGAGAAAAACATTCAGTACTTC.

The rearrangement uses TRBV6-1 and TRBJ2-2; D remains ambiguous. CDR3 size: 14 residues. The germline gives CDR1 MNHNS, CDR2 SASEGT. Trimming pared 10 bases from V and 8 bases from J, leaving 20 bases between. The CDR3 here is CATRTLRLEGELFF. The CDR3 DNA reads TGTGCCACCAGAACCCTTCGACTGGAAGGGGAGCTGTTTTTT.